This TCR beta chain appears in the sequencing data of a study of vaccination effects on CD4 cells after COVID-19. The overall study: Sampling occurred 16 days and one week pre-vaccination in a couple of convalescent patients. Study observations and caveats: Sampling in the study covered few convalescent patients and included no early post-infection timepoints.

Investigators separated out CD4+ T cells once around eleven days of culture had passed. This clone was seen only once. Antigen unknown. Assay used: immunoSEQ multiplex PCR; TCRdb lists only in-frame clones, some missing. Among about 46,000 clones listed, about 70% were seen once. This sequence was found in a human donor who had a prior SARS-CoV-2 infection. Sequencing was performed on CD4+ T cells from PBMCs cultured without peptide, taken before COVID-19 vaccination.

CDR3 region: CASSPDLRGGYTF. The CDR3 region has the DNA TGTGCCAGCAGCCCAGACCTCAGGGGTGGCTACACCTTC. The rearrangement joins TRBV3-1 (or the pseudogene TRBV3-2) to TRBJ1-2, with TRBD1 as a possible D gene (6 bases). The V gene's germline CDR1 is LGHDT and CDR2 YNNKEL (reference sequence). The CDR3 contains 13 residues. Between the trimmed V and J ends, which lost 4 bases and 7 bases, there was a span of 13 bases.